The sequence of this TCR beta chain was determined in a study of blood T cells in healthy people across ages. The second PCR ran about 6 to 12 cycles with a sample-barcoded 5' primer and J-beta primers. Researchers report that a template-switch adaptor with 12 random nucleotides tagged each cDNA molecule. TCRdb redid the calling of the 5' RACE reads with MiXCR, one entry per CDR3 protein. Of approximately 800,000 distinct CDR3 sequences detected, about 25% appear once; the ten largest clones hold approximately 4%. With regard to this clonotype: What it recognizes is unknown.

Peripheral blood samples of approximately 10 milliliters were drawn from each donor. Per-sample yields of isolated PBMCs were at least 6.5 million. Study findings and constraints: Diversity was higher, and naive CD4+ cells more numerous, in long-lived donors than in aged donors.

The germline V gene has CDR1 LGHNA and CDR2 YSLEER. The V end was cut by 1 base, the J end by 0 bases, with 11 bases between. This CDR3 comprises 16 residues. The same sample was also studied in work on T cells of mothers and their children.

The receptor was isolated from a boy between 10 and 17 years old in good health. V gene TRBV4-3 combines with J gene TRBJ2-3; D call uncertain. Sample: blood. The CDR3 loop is CASSQGALTSTDTQYF. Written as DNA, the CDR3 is TGCGCCAGCAGCCAAGGAGCCTTGACTAGCACAGATACGCAGTATTTT.